Described below is a single T cell receptor beta chain sequence and its context. No antigen is known for it. These data are taken from a study of blood T cells in healthy people across ages. All donors came from Russia, were Caucasian and healthy, and spanned ages about 6 to 100. The CDR3 loop spans 14 amino acids. Trimming removed 7 bases from V and 5 bases from J, with 17 bases in between. Looked up from germline, CDR1 is WSHSY and CDR2 is SAAADI. Study results and caveats: Observed TCR beta diversity per million T cells went down as age went up. This fall followed a roughly linear course with age. Diversity estimated from one million T cells was considered an underestimate.

Alongside a J-beta primer mix, a sample-barcoded 5' primer served in a second PCR lasting 7 to 11 cycles. A 12-random-nucleotide template-switch adaptor tagged each cDNA molecule. TCRdb re-derived calls from the 5' RACE reads in MiXCR, one entry per CDR3 protein. The table records about 620,000 distinct CDR3 sequences, under 25% of them present only once. Sequenced sample: blood. The origin of this receptor is a man in his sixties or seventies in good health. The V call is TRBV10-2, the J call TRBJ2-5; weak D call: TRBD2 (6 bases). The CDR3 is CASKGLGSRETQYF. CDR3 coding DNA: TGCGCCAGCAAGGGACTGGGGAGCCGGGAGACCCAGTACTTC.